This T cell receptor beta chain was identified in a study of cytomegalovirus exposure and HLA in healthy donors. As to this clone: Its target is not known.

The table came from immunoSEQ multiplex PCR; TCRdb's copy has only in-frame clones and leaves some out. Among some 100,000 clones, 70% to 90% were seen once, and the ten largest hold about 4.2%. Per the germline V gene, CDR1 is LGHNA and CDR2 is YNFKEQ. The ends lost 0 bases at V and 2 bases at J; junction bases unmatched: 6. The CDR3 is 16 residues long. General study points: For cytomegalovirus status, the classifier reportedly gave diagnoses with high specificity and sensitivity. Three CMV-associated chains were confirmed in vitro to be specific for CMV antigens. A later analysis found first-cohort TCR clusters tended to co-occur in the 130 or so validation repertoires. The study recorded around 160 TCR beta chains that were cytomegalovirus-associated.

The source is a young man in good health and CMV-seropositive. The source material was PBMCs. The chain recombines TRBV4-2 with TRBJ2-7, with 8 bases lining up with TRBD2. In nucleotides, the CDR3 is TGTGCCAGCAGCCAAGATCCAGCGGGGGCCCCCTACGAGCAGTACTTC. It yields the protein CASSQDPAGAPYEQYF.